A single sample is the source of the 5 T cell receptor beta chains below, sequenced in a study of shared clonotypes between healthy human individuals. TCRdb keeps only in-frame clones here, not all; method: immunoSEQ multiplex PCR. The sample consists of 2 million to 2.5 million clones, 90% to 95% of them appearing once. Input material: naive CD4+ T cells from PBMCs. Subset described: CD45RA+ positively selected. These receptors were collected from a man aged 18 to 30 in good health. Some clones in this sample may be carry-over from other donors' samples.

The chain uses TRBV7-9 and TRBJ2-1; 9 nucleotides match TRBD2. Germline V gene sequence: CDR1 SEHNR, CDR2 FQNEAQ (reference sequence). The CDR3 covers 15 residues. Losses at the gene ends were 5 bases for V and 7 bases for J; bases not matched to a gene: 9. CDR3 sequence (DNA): TGTGCCAGCAGCCCTCCTGGCGGGAGGGGAAATGAGCAGTTCTTC. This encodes CASSPPGGRGNEQFF. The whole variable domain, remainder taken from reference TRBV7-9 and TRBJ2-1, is DTGVSQNPRHKITKRGQNVTFRCDPISEHNRLYWYRQTLGQGPEFLTYFQNEAQLEKSRLLSDRFSAERPKGSFSTLEIQRTEQGDSAMYLCASSPPGGRGNEQFFGPGTRLTVL.

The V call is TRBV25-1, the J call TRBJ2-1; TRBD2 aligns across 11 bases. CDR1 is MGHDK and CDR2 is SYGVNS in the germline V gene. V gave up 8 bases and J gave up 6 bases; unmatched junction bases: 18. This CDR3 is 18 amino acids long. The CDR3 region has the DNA TGTGCCAGCCGTCACCGCTTACATGGGACTAGCGGAGGCAATGAGCAGTTCTTC. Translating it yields CASRHRLHGTSGGNEQFF.

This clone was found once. The CDR3 coding sequence is TGTGCCAGCAGGCCCCGGACAGGGGTCGTGAACACTGAAGCTTTCTTT. Its protein is CASRPRTGVVNTEAFF. The V gene is TRBV6-6, the J gene TRBJ1-1, with 9 bases that match TRBD1. V was clipped by 6 bases and J by 0 bases; unmatched bases: 8. CDR1 and CDR2 (germline): MNHNY, SVGAGI (reference sequence). The CDR3 runs to 16 residues.

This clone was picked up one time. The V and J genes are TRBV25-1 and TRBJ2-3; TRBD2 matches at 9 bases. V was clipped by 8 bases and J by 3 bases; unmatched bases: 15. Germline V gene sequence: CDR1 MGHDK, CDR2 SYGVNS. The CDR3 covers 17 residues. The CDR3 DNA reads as TGTGCCAGCTCAAAATGGGGGTTAGCGGGAGCAACAGATACGCAGTATTTT. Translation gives CASSKWGLAGATDTQYF.

As DNA, the CDR3 is TGTGCCAGCAGTTACTCGACAGGGTACGAAAAACTGTTTTTT. It is translated as CASSYSTGYEKLFF. The chain employs TRBV6-6 and TRBJ1-4; 7 bases agree with TRBD1. This CDR3 has 14 residues. J gave up 8 bases and V 0 bases, and 3 bases lay outside the gene matches. Germline loops: CDR1 MNHNY, CDR2 SVGAGI (reference sequence).